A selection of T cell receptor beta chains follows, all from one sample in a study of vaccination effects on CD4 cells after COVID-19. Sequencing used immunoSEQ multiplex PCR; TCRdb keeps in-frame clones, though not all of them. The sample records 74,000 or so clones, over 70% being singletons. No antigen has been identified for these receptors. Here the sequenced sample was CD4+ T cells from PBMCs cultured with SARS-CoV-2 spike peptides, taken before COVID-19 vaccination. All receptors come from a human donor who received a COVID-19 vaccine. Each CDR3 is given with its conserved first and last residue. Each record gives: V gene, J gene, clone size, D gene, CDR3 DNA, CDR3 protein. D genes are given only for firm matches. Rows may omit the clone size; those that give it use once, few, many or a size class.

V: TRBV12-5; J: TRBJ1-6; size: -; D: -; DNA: TGTGCTAGTGGTTTGCGAGTTGGGGGGAAAGAGTGGAATTCACCCCTCCACTTT; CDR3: CASGLRVGGKEWNSPLHF
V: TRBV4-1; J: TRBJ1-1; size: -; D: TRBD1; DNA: TGCGCCAGCAGCCAAGATCGGCGACAGGGGAACACTGAAGCTTTCTTT; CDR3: CASSQDRRQGNTEAFF
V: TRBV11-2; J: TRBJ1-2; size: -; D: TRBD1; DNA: TGTGCCAGCAGCCCCCGACAGGGAAGCTATGGCTACACCTTC; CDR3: CASSPRQGSYGYTF
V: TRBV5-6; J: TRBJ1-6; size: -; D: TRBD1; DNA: TGTGCCAGCAGCTTAGAGGACAGGGAAAATTCACCCCTCCACTTT; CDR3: CASSLEDRENSPLHF
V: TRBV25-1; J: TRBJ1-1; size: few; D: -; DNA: TGTGCCAGCAGTGAACTGGGGAAGGGTTCGAACACTGAAGCTTTCTTT; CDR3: CASSELGKGSNTEAFF
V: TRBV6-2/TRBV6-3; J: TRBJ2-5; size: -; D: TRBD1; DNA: TGTGCCAGCAGTACCCAGGGGGCCGGGGAGACCCAGTACTTC; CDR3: CASSTQGAGETQYF
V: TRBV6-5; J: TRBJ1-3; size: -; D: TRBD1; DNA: TGTGCCAGCAGTTTCGGACAGGGGCGAAACACCATATATTTT; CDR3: CASSFGQGRNTIYF
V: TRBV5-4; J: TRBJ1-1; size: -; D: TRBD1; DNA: TGTGCCAGCAGCTTGATGGGACGGGACAGGGACAACACTGAAGCTTTCTTT; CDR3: CASSLMGRDRDNTEAFF
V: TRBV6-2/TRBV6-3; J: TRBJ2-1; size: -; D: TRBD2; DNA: TGTGCCAGCAGCCCCGTACTAGCGGGGGGGTTCGTTGAGCAGTTCTTC; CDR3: CASSPVLAGGFVEQFF
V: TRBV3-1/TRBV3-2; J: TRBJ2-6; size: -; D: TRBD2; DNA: TGTGCCAGCAGCCCCGGGGGGTCTGGGGCCAACGTCCTGACTTTC; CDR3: CASSPGGSGANVLTF
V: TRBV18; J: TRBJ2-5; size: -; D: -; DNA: TGTGCCAGCTCACCCCCAGGGGCGGTTCGGGAGACCCAGTACTTC; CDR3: CASSPPGAVRETQYF
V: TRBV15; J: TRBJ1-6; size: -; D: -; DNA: TGTGCCACCAGCAGAGATATTGTTGGAGTGGACCCGGCGGATTCACCCCTCCACTTT; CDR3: CATSRDIVGVDPADSPLHF
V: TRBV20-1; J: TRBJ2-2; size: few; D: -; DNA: TGCAGTGCTAGTCACAGGGGGGGGACCGGGGAGCTGTTTTTT; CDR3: CSASHRGGTGELFF
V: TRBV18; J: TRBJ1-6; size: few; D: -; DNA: TGTGCCAGCTCACCACTAGGGACCGACTCCTATAATTCACCCCTCCACTTT; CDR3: CASSPLGTDSYNSPLHF
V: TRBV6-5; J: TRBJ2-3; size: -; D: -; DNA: TGTGCCAGCAGTTACGAGGGGCTAAGCACAGATACGCAGTATTTT; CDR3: CASSYEGLSTDTQYF
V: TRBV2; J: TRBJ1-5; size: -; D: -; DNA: TGTGCCAGCAGTTCCGACGGGAATAGCAATCAGCCCCAGCATTTT; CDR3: CASSSDGNSNQPQHF
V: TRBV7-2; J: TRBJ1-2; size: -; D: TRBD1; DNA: TGTGCCAGCAGCTGGGCGGACAGGGGGCTAAGCTACACCTTC; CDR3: CASSWADRGLSYTF